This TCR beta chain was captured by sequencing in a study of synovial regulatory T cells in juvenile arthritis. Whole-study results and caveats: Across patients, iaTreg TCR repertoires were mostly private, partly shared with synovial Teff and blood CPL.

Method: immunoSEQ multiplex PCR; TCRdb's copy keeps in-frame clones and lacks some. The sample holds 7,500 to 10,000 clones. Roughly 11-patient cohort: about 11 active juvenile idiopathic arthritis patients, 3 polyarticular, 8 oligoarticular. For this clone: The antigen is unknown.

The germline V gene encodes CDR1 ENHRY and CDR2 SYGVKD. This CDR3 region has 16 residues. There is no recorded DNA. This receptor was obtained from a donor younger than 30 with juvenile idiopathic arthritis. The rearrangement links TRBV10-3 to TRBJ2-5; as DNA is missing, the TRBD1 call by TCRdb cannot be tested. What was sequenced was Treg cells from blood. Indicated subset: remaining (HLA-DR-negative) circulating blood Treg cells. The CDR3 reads CAISDPSRGGAETQYF.